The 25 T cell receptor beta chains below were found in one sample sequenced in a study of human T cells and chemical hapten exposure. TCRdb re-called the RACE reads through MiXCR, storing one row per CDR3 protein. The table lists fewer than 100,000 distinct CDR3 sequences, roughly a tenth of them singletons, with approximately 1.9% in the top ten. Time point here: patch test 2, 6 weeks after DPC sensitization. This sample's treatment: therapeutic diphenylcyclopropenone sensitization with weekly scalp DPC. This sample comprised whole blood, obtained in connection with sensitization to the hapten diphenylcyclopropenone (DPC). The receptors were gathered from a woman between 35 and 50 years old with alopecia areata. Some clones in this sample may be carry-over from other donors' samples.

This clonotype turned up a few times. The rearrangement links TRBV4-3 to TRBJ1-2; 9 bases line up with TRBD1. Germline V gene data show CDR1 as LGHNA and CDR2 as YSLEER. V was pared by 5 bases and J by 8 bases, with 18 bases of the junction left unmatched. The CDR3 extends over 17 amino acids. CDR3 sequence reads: CASSTFWTGAVLSGYTF. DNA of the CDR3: TGCGCCAGCAGCACGTTCTGGACAGGGGCTGTTCTGAGCGGCTACACCTTC.

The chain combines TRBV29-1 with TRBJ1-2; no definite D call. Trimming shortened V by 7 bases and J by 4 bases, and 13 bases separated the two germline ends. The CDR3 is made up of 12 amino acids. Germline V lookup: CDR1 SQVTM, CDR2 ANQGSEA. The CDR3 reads CSAQRPSYGYTF. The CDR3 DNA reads TGCAGCGCACAAAGGCCGAGCTATGGCTACACCTTC.

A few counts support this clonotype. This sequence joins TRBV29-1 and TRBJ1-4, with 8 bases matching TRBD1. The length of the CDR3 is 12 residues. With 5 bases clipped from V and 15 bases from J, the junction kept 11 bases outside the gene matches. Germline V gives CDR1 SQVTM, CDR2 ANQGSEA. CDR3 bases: TGCAGCGTTCGGACAGGGCGGGCTCTTATGTTTTTT. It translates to CSVRTGRALMFF.

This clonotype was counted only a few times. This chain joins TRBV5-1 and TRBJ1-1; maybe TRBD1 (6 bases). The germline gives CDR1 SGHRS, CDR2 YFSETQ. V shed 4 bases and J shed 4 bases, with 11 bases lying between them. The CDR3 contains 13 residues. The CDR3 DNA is TGCGCCAGCAGCCAGCAGGGGAGCACTGAAGCTTTCTTT. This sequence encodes CASSQQGSTEAFF.

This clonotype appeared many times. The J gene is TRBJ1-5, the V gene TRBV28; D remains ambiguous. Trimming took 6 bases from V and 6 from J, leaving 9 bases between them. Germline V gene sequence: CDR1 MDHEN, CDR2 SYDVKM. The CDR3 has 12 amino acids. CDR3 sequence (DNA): TGTGCCAGCAGAAGTGGTGGTCAGCCCCAGCATTTT. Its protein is CASRSGGQPQHF.

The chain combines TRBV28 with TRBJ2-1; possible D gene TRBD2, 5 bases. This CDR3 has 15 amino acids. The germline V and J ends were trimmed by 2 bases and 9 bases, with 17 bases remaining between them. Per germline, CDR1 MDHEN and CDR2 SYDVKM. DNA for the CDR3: TGTGCCAGCAGTTTAAGCGGACCCCTCGACGGTGAGCAGTTCTTC. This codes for CASSLSGPLDGEQFF. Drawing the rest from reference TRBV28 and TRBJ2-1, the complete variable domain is DVKVTQSSRYLVKRTGEKVFLECVQDMDHENMFWYRQDPGLGLRLIYFSYDVKMKEKGDIPEGYSVSREKKERFSLILESASTNQTSMYLCASSLSGPLDGEQFFGPGTRLTVL.

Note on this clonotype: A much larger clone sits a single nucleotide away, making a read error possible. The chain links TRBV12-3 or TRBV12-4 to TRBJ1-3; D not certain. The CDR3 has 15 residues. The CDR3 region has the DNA TGTGCCGGCAGTACCAGACAAGCCTCTGGAAACACCATATATTTT. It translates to CAGSTRQASGNTIYF.

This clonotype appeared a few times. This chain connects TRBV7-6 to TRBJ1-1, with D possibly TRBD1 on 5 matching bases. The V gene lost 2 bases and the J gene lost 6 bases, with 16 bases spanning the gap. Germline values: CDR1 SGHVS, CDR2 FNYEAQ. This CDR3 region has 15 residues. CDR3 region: CASSLFSGARAEAFF. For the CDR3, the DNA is TGTGCCAGCAGCTTATTTTCCGGGGCGAGGGCTGAAGCTTTCTTT. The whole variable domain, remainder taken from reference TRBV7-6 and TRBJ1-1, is GAGVSQSPRYKVTKRGQDVALRCDPISGHVSLYWYRQALGQGPEFLTYFNYEAQQDKSGLPNDRFSAERPEGSISTLTIQRTEQRDSAMYRCASSLFSGARAEAFFGQGTRLTVV.

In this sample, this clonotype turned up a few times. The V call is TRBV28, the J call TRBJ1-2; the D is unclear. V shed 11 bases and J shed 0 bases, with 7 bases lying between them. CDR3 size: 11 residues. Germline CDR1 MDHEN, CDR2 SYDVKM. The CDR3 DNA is TGTGCCCATCGGACTAACTATGGCTACACCTTC. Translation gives CAHRTNYGYTF.

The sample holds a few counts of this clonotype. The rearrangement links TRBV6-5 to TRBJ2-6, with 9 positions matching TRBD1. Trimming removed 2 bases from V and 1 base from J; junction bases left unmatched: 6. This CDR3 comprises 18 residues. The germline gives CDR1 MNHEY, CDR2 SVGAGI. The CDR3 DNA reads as TGTGCCAGCAGTTACCTCGGACAGGGGAGGTCTGGGGCCAACGTCCTGACTTTC. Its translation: CASSYLGQGRSGANVLTF.

CDR3 DNA sequence: TGTGCCAGCTCACCCGCGGCAGGGGGTGAGGGGTCACCCCTCCACTTT. This gives the protein CASSPAAGGEGSPLHF. This chain uses TRBV18 with TRBJ1-6, with TRBD1 matching 7 bases. Unmatched junction bases numbered 12, after V lost 3 bases and J lost 10 bases. The CDR3 has 16 residues. Germline-derived CDR1 and CDR2 are KGHSH and LQKENI.

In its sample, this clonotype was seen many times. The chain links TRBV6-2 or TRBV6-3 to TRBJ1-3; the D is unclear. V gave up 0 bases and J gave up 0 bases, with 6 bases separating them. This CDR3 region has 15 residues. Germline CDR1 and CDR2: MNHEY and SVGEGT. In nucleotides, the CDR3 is TGTGCCAGCAGTTACTCGAGGAGCTCTGGAAACACCATATATTTT. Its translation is CASSYSRSSGNTIYF.

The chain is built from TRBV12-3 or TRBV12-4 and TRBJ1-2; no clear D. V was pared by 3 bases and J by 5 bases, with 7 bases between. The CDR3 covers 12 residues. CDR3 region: CASSFLEYGYTF. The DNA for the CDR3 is TGTGCCAGCAGTTTTTTGGAGTATGGCTACACCTTC.

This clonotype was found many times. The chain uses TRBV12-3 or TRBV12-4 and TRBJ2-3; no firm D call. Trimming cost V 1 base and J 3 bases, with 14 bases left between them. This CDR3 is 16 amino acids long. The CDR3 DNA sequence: TGTGCCAGCAGTTTAGGAGAGTGGTTAAGGACAGATACGCAGTATTTT. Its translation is CASSLGEWLRTDTQYF.

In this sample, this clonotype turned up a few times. The CDR3 DNA is TGTGCCAGCGGGACCCTCTACGAGCAGTACTTC. This translates into CASGTLYEQYF. The chain has TRBV19 and TRBJ2-7, with D perhaps being TRBD1 or TRBD2 (5 bases each). The V gene lost 9 bases and the J gene lost 3 bases, with 9 bases spanning the gap. This CDR3 is 11 amino acids long. Looked up from germline, CDR1 is LNHDA and CDR2 is SQIVND (reference sequence).

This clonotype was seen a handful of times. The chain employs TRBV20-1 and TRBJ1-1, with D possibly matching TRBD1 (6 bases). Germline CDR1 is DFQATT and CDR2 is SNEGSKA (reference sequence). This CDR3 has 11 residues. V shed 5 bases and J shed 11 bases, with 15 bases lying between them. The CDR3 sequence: CSAVQGLAAFF. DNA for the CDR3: TGCAGTGCTGTACAGGGCTTGGCGGCTTTCTTT.

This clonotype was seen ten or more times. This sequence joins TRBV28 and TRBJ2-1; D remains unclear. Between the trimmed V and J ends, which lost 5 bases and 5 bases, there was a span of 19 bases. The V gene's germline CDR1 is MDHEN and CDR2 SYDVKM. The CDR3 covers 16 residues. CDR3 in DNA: TGTGCCAGCAGTACGTACATCCGGGCATATCACAATGAGCAGTTCTTC. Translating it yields CASSTYIRAYHNEQFF. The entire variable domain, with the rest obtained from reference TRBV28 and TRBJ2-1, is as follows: DVKVTQSSRYLVKRTGEKVFLECVQDMDHENMFWYRQDPGLGLRLIYFSYDVKMKEKGDIPEGYSVSREKKERFSLILESASTNQTSMYLCASSTYIRAYHNEQFFGPGTRLTVL.

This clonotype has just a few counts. The CDR3 DNA reads TGTGCCAGCAGCTTCCGGACCCCCCGGGCCTACGAGCAGTACTTC. The encoded protein is CASSFRTPRAYEQYF. The rearrangement uses TRBV7-8 and TRBJ2-7; no clear D. The CDR3 is made up of 15 amino acids. V lost 3 bases to trimming and J lost 2 bases, with 14 bases between them. CDR1 is SGHVS, CDR2 FQNEAQ, per germline.

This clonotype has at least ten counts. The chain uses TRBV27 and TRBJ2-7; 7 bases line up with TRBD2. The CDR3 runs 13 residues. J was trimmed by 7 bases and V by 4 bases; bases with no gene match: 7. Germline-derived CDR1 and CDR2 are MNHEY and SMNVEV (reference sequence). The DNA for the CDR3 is TGTGCCAGCAGTTATAGCGGGTCCTTGGAGCAGTACTTC. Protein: CASSYSGSLEQYF.

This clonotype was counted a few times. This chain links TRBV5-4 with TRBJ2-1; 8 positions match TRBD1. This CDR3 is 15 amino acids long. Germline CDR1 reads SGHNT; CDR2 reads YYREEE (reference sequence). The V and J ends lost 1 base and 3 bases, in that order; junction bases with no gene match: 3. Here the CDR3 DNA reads TGTGCCAGCAGCTTGCAGGGGGCGAACTACAATGAGCAGTTCTTC. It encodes CASSLQGANYNEQFF. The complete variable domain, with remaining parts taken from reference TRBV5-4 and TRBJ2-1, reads ETGVTQSPTHLIKTRGQQVTLRCSSQSGHNTVSWYQQALGQGPQFIFQYYREEENGRGNFPPRFSGLQFPNYSSELNVNALELDDSALYLCASSLQGANYNEQFFGPGTRLTVL.

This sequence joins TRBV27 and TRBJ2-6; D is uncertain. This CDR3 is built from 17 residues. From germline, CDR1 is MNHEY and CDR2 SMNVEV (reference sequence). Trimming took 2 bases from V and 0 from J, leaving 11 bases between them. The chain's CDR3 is CASSLGPTLSGANVLTF. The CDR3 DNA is TGTGCCAGCAGTTTAGGGCCGACACTCTCTGGGGCCAACGTCCTGACTTTC.

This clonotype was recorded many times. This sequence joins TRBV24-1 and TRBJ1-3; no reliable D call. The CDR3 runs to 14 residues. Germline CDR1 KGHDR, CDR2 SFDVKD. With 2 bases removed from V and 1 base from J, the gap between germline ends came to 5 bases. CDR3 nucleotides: TGTGCCACCAGTGATTCCTATTCTGGAAACACCATATATTTT. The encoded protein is CATSDSYSGNTIYF.

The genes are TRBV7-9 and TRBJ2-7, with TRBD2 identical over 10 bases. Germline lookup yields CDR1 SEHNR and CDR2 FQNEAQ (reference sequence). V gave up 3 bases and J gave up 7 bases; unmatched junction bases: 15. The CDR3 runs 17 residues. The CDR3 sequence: CASSFGTGTSATREQYF. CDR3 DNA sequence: TGTGCCAGCAGCTTTGGGACCGGGACTAGCGCCACACGGGAGCAGTACTTC.

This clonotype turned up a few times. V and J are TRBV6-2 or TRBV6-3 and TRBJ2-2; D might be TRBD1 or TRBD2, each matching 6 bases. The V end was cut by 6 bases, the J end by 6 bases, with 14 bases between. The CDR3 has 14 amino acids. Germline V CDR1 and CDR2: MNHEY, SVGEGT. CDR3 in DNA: TGTGCCAGCAGAGGAGGGGGTAGCGCCGGGGAGCTGTTTTTT. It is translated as CASRGGGSAGELFF.

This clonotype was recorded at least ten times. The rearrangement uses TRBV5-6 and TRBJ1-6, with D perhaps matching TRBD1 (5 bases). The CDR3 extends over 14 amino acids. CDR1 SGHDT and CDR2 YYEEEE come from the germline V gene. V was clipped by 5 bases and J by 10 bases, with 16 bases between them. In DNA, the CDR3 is TGTGCCAGCAGGGCACGAGGGGTCGGGTCACCCCTCCACTTT. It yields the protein CASRARGVGSPLHF.